This T cell receptor (beta chain) originates from a study of CD8 T cells in Susac syndrome. The CDR3 covers 13 residues. V shed 3 bases, J shed 5 bases, and the junction held 6 bases outside the gene matches. In germline, CDR1 is SQVTM, CDR2 ANQGSEA. Reverse transcription of roughly 0.5 to 1 ug RNA was performed with random hexamers. Multiplex PCR with immunoSEQ amplified the TCR beta CDR3 across 54 Vbeta and 13 Jbeta. A single record per CDR3 protein comes from TCRdb applying MiXCR to the immunoSEQ multiplex PCR reads. Among roughly 120,000 distinct CDR3 sequences listed, over 85% were seen once. Sequencing targeted TCR beta in blood CD8+ and CD4+ T cells. The TEMRA cells underwent FACS enrichment, while the CD8+ and CD4+ T cells underwent negative isolation.

Sequencing was carried out using CD4+ T cells from PBMCs. The V gene is TRBV29-1, the J gene TRBJ1-2, with 7 nucleotides matching TRBD1. This TCR came from a human donor in good health. Here the CDR3 DNA reads TGCAGCGTTGATTGGCAGGGGGGGTATGGCTACACCTTC. It codes for CSVDWQGGYGYTF.